This T cell receptor (beta chain) was observed in a study of blood T cell repertoires in COVID-19. Generated by immunoSEQ multiplex PCR, the TCRdb table keeps only in-frame clones and is missing some. The data contain some 390,000 clones, approximately 91% of them singletons. The length of the CDR3 is 18 residues. Unmatched junction bases numbered 14, after V lost 6 bases and J lost 0 bases. Per germline, CDR1 SGHVS and CDR2 FNYEAQ. Patients in Seattle were enrolled during active infection, then followed longitudinally. This TCR was sampled from a woman between 40 and 50 years old with COVID-19, enrolled during active disease. The sequenced sample consisted of peripheral blood. The chain employs TRBV7-6 and TRBJ1-3; 7 bases map to TRBD1. The CDR3 coding sequence is TGTGCCAGCAGTTCCTCGTGGACAGGAATCCCCTCTGGAAACACCATATATTTT. Translation: CASSSSWTGIPSGNTIYF.